The subject of this entry is one TCR beta chain. This specimen comes from a study of graft-versus-host responses after intestinal transplantation. Sequencing used immunoSEQ multiplex PCR; TCRdb keeps in-frame clones, though not all of them. Among some 17,000 clones listed, 82% were seen once. Both intraepithelial and lamina propria lymphocytes were released by processing graft tissue. The CDR3 runs 13 residues. The germline V and J ends were trimmed by 3 bases and 0 bases, with 3 bases remaining between them. Germline V gene data show CDR1 as MNHEY and CDR2 as SMNVEV (reference sequence). This specimen was ileum tissue, taken 17 days after transplant. The source of this sequence is a human patient who received an intestinal transplant, so some T cells may come from the graft donor. The chain uses TRBV27 and TRBJ2-1; D call uncertain. The CDR3 coding sequence is TGTGCCAGCAGTTTGGGCTCCTACAATGAGCAGTTCTTC. This codes for CASSLGSYNEQFF.